There are many counts of the clone carrying this T cell receptor beta chain. V gave up 3 bases and J gave up 1 base; unmatched junction bases: 11. CDR3 length: 18 amino acids. Germline V lookup: CDR1 SGHAT, CDR2 FQDESV (reference sequence). The source of the sample is a study of tumor-infiltrating lymphocytes in oesophageal squamous cell carcinoma. TCRdb re-called the PCR reads with MiXCR, one entry per CDR3 protein. This table has approximately 12,000 distinct CDR3 sequences, less than 55% appearing once. This sequence was found in a female donor with esophageal squamous cell carcinoma. The chain links TRBV11-1 to TRBJ2-1, with 8 bases lining up with TRBD2. The sample was esophageal tumor tissue. DNA for the CDR3: TGTGCCAGCAGCTTTAGGGGGTTGCGCGGGGGGTCCTACAATGAGCAGTTCTTC. It encodes CASSFRGLRGGSYNEQFF.